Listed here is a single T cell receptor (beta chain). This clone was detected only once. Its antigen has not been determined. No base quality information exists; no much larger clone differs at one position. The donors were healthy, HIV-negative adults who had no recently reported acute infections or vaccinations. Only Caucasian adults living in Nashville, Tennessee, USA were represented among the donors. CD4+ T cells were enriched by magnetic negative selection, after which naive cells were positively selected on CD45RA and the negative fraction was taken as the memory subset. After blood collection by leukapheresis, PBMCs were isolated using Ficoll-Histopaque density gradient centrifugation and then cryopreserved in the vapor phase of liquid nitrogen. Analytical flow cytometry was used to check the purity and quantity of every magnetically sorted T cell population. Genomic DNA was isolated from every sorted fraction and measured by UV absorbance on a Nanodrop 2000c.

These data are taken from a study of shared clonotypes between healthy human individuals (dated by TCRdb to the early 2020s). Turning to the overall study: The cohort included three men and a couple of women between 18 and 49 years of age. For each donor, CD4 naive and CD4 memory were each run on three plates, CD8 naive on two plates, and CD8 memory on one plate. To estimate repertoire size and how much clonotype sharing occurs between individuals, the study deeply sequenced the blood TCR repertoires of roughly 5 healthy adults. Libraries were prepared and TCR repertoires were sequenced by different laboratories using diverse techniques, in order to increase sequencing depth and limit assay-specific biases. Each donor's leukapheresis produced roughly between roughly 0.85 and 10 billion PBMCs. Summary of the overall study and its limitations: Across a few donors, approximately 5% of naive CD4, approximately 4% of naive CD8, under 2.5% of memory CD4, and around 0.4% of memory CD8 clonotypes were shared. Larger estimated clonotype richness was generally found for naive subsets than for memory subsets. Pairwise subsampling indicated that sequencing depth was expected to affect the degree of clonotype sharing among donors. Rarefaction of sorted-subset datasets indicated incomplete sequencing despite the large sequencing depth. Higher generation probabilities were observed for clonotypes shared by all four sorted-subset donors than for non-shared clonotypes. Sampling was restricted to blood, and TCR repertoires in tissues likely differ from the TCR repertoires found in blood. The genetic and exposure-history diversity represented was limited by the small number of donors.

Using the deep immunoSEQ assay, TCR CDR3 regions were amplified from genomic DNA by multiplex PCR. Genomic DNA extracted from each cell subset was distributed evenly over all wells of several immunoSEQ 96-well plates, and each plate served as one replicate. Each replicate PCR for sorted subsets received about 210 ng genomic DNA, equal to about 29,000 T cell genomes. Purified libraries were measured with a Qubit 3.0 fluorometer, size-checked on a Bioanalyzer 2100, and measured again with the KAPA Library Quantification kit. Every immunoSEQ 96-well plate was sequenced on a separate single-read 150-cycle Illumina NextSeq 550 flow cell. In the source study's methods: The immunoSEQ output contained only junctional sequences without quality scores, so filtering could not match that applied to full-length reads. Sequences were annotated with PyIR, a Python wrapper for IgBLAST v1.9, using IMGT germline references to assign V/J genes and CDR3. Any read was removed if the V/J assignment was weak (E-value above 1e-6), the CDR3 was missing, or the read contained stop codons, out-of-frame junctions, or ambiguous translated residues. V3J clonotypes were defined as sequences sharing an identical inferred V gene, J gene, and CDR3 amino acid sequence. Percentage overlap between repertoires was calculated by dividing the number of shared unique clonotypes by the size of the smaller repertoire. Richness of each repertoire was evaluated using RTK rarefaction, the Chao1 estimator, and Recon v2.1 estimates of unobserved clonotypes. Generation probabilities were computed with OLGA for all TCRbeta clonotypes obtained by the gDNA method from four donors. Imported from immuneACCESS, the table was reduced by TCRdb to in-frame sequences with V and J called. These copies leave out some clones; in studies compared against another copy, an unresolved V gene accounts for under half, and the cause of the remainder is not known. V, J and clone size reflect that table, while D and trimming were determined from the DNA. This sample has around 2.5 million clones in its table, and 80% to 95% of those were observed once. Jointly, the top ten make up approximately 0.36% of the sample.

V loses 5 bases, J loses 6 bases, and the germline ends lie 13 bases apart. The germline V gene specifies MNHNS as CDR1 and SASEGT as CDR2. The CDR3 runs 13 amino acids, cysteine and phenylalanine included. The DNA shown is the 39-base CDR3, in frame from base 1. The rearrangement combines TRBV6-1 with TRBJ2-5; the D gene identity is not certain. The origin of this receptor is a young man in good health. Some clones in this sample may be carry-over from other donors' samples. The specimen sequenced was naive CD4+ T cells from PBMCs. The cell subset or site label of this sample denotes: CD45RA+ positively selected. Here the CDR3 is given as CASSPEGVKTQYF. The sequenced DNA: TGTGCCAGCAGTCCCGAAGGAGTGAAGACCCAGTACTTC.